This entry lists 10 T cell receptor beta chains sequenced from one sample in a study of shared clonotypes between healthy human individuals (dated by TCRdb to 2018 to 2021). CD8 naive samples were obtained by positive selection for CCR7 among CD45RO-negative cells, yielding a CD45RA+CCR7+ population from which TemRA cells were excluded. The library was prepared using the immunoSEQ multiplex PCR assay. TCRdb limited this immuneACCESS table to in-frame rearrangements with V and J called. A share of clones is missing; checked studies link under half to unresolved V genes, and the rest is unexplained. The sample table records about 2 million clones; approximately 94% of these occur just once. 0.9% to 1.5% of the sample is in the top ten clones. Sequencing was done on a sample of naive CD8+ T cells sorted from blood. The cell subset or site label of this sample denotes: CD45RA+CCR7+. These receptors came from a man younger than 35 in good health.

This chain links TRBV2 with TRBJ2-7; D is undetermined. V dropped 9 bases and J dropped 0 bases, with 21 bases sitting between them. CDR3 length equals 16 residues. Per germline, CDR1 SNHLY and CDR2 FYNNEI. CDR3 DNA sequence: TGTGCCAGTAGCCCGCTGGGCCCCCAAAGCTCCTACGAGCAGTACTTC. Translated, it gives CASSPLGPQSSYEQYF. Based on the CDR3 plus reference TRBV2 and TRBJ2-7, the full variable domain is EPEVTQTPSHQVTQMGQEVILRCVPISNHLYFYWYRQILGQKVEFLVSFYNNEISEKSEIFDDQFSVERPDGSNFTLKIRSTKLEDSAMYFCASSPLGPQSSYEQYFGPGTRLTVT.

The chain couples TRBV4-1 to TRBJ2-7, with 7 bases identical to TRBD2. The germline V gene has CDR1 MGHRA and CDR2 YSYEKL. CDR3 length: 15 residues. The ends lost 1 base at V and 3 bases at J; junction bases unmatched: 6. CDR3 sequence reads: CASSQVREGHYEQYF. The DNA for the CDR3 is TGCGCCAGCAGCCAAGTTAGGGAGGGGCACTACGAGCAGTACTTC.

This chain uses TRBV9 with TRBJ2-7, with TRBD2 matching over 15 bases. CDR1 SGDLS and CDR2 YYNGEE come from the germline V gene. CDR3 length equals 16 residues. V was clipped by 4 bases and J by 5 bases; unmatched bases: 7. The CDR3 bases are TGTGCCAGCAGCATCGGGACTAGCGGGAGGAACAACGAGCAGTACTTC. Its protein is CASSIGTSGRNNEQYF. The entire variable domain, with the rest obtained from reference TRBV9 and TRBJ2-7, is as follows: DSGVTQTPKHLITATGQRVTLRCSPRSGDLSVYWYQQSLDQGLQFLIQYYNGEERAKGNILERFSAQQFPDLHSELNLSSLELGDSALYFCASSIGTSGRNNEQYFGPGTRLTVT.

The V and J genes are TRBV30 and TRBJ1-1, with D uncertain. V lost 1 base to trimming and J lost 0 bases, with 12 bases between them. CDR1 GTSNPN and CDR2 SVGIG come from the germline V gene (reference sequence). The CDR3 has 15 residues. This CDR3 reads CAWSGKESMNTEAFF. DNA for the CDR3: TGTGCCTGGAGTGGAAAGGAGTCCATGAACACTGAAGCTTTCTTT.

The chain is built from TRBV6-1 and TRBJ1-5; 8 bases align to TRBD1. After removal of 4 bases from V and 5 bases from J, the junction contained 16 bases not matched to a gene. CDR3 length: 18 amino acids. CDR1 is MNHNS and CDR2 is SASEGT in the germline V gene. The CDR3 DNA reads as TGTGCCAGCAGTGGGGGACAGGTATCTCTTTCCCCTGATCAGCCCCAGCATTTT. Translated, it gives CASSGGQVSLSPDQPQHF.

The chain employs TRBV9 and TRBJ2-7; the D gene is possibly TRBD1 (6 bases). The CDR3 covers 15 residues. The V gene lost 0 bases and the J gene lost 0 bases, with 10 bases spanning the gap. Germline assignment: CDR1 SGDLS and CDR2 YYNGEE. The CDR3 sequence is CASSVGTVGSYEQYF. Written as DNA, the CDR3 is TGTGCCAGCAGCGTAGGGACAGTCGGCTCCTACGAGCAGTACTTC.

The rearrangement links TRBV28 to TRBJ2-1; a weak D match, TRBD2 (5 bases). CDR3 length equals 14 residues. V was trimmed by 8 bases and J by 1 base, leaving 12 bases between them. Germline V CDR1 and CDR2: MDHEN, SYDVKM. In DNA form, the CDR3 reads TGTGCCAGCGCGGACTCCCCTTCCTACAATGAGCAGTTCTTC. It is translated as CASADSPSYNEQFF.

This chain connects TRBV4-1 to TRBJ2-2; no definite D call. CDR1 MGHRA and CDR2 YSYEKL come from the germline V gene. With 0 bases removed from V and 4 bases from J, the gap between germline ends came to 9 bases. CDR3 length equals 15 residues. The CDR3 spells CASSQDQISTGELFF. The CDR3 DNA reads TGCGCCAGCAGCCAAGATCAGATCAGCACCGGGGAGCTGTTTTTT.

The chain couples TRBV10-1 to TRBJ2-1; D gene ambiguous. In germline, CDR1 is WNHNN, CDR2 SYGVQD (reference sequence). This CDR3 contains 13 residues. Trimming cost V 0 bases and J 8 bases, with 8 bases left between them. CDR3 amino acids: CASSESNFDEQFF. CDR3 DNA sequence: TGCGCCAGCAGTGAGTCTAACTTCGATGAGCAGTTCTTC.

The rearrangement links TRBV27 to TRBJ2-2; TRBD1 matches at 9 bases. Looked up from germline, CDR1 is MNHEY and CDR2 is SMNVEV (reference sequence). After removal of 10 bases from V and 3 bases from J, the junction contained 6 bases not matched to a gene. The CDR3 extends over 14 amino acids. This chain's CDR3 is CATGQGRYTGELFF. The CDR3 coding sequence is TGTGCCACTGGACAGGGGAGGTACACCGGGGAGCTGTTTTTT.